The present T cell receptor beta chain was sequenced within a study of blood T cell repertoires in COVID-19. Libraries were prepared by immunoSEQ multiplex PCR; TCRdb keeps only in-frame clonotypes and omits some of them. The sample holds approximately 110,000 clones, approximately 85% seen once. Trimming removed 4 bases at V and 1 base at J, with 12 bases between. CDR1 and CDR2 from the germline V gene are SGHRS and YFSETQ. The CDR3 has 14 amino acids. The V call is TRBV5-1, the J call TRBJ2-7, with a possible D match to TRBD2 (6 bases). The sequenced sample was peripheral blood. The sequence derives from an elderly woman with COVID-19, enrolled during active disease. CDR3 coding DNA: TGCGCCAGCAGCGCTAGCGCCCTTTCCTACGAGCAGTACTTC. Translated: CASSASALSYEQYF. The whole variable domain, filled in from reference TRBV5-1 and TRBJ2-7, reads KAGVTQTPRYLIKTRGQQVTLSCSPISGHRSVSWYQQTPGQGLQFLFEYFSETQRNKGNFPGRFSGRQFSNSRSEMNVSTLELGDSALYLCASSASALSYEQYFGPGTRLTVT.